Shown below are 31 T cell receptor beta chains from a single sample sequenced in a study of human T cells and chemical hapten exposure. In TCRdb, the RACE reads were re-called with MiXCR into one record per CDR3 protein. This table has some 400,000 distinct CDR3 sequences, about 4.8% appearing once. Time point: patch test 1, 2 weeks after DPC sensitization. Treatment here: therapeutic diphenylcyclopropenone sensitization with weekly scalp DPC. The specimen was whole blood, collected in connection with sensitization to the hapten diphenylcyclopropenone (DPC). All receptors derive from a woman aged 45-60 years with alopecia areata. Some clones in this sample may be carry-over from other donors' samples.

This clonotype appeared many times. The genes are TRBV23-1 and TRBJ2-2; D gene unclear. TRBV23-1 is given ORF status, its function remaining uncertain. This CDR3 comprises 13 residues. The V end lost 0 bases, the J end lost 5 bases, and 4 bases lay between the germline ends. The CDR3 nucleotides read TGCGCCAGCAGTCAATCTGAGACCGGGGAGCTGTTTTTT. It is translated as CASSQSETGELFF.

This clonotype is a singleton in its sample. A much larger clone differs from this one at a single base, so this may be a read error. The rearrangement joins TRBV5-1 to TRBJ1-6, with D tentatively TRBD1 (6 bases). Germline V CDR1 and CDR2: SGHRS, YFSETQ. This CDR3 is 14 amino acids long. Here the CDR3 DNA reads TGCGCCAGCAGCTTAGAGGGGGGGAATTCACCCCTCTACTTT. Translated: CASSLEGGNSPLYF. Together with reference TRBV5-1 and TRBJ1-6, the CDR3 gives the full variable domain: KAGVTQTPRYLIKTRGQQVTLSCSPISGHRSVSWYQQTPGQGLQFLFEYFSETQRNKGNFPGRFSGRQFSNSRSEMNVSTLELGDSALYLCASSLEGGNSPLYFGNGTRLTVT.

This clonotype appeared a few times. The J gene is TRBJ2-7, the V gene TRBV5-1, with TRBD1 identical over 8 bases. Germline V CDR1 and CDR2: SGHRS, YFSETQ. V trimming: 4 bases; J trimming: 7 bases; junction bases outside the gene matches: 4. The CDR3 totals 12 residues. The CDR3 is CASSGDRGEQYF. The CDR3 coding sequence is TGCGCCAGCAGCGGCGACAGGGGAGAGCAGTACTTC.

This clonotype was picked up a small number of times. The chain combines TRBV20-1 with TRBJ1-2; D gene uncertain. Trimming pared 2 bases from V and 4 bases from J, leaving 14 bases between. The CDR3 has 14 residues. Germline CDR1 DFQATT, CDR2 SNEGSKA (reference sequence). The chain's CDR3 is CSARSPGPAYGYTF. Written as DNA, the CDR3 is TGCAGTGCTAGATCCCCCGGGCCGGCCTATGGCTACACCTTC.

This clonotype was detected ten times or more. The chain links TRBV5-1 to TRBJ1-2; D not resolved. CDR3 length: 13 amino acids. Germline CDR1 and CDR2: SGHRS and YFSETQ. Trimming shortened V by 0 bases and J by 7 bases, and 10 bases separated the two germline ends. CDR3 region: CASSLEALRGYTF. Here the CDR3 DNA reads TGCGCCAGCAGCTTGGAGGCTTTACGTGGCTACACCTTC.

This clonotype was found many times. The CDR3 DNA sequence: TGCAGTGCTAGTGACACAGGTTTTCAAAACATTCAGTACTTC. Translating it yields CSASDTGFQNIQYF. The rearrangement joins TRBV20-1 to TRBJ2-4; perhaps TRBD1 as D (5 bases). Germline V gene data show CDR1 as DFQATT and CDR2 as SNEGSKA (reference sequence). CDR3 length equals 14 residues. The V end lost 3 bases, the J end lost 5 bases, and 14 bases lay between the germline ends.

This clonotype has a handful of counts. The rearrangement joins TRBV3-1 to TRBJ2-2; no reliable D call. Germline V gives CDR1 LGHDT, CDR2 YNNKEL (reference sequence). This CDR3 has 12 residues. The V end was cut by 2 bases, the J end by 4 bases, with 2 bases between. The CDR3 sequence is CASSQITGELFF. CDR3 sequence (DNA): TGTGCCAGCAGCCAAATCACCGGGGAGCTGTTTTTT. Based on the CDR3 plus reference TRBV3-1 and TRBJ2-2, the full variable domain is DTAVSQTPKYLVTQMGNDKSIKCEQNLGHDTMYWYKQDSKKFLKIMFSYNNKELIINETVPNRFSPKSPDKAHLNLHINSLELGDSAVYFCASSQITGELFFGEGSRLTVL.

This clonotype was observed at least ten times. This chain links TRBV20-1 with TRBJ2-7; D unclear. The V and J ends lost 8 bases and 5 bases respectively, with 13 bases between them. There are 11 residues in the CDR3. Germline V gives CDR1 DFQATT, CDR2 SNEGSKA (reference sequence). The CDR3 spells CSLAANHEQYF. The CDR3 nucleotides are TGCAGTTTAGCTGCCAACCACGAGCAGTACTTC.

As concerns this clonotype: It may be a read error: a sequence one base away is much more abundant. In nucleotides, the CDR3 is TGTGCCAGCAGCCCCAGGGAAGGACTAGCGGCAATATCCTACAATGAGCAGTTCTTC. The encoded protein is CASSPREGLAAISYNEQFF. This chain joins TRBV7-2 and TRBJ2-1, with TRBD2 matching 10 bases. The CDR3 is 19 residues long. The junction had 14 bases not matched to a gene; V was cut back by 5 bases and J by 1 base. Looked up from germline, CDR1 is SGHTA and CDR2 is FQGNSA. Using reference TRBV7-2 and TRBJ2-1 for the parts outside the CDR3, the full variable domain is GAGVSQSPSNKVTEKGKDVELRCDPISGHTALYWYRQSLGQGLEFLIYFQGNSAPDKSGLPSDRFSAERTGGSVSTLTIQRTQQEDSAVYLCASSPREGLAAISYNEQFFGPGTRLTVL.

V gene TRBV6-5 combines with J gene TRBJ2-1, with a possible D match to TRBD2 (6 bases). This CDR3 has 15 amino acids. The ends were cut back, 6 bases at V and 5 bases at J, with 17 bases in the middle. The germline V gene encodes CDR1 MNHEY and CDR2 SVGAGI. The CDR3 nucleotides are TGTGCCAGCAGAGGCGGGGCAGCCCGAAACAATGAGCAGTTCTTC. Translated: CASRGGAARNNEQFF.

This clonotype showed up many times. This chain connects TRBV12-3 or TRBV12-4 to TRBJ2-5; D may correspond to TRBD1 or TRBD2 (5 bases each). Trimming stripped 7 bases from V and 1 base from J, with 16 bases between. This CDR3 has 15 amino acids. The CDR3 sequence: CASTLGGLLQETQYF. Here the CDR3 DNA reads TGTGCCAGCACCCTTGGGGGTCTACTCCAAGAGACCCAGTACTTC.

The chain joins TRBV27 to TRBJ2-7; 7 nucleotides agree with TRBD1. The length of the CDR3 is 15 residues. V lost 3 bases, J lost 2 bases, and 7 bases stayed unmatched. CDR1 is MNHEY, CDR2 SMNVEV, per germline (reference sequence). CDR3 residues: CASSFRAGGTYEQYF. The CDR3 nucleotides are TGTGCCAGCAGTTTTAGGGCAGGGGGAACCTACGAGCAGTACTTC.

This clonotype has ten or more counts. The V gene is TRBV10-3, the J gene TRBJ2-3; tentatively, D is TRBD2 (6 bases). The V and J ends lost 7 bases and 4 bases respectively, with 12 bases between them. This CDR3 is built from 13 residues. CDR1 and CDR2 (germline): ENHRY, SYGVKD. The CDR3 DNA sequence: TGTGCCATCAAGCCCCGGGACTCAGATACGCAGTATTTT. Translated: CAIKPRDSDTQYF.

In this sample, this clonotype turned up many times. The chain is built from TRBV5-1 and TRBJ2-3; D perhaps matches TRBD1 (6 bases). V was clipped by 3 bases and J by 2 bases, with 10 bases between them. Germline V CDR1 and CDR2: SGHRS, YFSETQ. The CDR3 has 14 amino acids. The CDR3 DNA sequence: TGCGCCAGCAGCTCAGGGACACCCACAGATACGCAGTATTTT. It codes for CASSSGTPTDTQYF.

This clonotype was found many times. In DNA, the CDR3 is TGTGCCAGCAGCTTATCCGGGACTCGGGACGAGCAGTACTTC. Translation gives CASSLSGTRDEQYF. The chain employs TRBV6-1 and TRBJ2-7; tentatively, D is TRBD2 (6 bases). Trimming left V 6 bases short and J 5 bases short, with 17 bases between. CDR3 length: 14 residues. Germline V gene sequence: CDR1 MNHNS, CDR2 SASEGT.

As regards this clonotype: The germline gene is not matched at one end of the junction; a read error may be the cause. The CDR3 reads CASRLDRVQESQYF. The CDR3 DNA reads TGTGCCAGCAGACTCGACAGAGTCCAAGAGTCCCAGTACTTC. The chain combines TRBV6-5 with TRBJ2-5, with D possibly TRBD1 on 5 matching bases. Germline V gene sequence: CDR1 MNHEY, CDR2 SVGAGI. The CDR3 spans 14 residues.

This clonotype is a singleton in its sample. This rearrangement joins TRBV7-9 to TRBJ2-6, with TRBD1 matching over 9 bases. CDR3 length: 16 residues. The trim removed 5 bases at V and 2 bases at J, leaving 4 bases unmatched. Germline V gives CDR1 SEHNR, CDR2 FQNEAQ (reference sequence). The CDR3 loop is CASSVTGGAGANVLTF. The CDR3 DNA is TGTGCCAGCAGCGTAACAGGGGGCGCTGGGGCCAACGTCCTGACTTTC.

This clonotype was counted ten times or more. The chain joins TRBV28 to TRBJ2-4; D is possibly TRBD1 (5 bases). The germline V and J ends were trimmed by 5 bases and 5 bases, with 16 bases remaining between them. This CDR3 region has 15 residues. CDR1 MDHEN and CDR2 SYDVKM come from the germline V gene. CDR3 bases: TGTGCCAGCAGTCCGTTGGACAAGGCGCAAAACATTCAGTACTTC. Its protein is CASSPLDKAQNIQYF.

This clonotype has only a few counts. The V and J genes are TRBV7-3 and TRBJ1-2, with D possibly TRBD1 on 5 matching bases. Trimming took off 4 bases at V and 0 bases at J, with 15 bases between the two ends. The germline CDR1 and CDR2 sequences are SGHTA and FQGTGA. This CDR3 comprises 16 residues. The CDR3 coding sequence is TGTGCCAGCAGCTCAACCCCCGGGGGAGCTAACTATGGCTACACCTTC. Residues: CASSSTPGGANYGYTF.

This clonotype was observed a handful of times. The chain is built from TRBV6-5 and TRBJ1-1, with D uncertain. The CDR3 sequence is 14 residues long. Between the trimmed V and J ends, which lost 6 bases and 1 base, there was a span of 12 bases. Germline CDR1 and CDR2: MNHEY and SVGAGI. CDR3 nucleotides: TGTGCCAGCAGCTTGCGTTGGGGGAACACTGAAGCTTTCTTT. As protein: CASSLRWGNTEAFF.

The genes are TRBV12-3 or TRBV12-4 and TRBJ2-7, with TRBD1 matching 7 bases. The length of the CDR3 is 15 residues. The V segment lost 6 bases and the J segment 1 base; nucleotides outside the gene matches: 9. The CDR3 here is CASSLKQGQSYEQYF. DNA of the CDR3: TGTGCCAGCAGCTTGAAACAGGGACAGTCCTACGAGCAGTACTTC.

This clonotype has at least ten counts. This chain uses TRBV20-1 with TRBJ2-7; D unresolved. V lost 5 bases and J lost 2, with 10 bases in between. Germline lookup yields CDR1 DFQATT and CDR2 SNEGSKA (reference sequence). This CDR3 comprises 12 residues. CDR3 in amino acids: CSASKTPYEQYF. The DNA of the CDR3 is TGCAGTGCTTCTAAAACTCCCTACGAGCAGTACTTC.

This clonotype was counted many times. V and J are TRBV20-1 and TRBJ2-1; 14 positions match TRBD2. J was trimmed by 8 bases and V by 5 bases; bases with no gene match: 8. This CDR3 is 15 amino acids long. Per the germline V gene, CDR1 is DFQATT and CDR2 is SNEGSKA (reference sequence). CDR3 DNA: TGCAGTGCTCCCGGGACTAGCGGGAGACTGGATGAGCAGTTCTTC. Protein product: CSAPGTSGRLDEQFF.

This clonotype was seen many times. In nucleotides, the CDR3 is TGCGCCAGCAGCCGTATGCGGGAGTTCCCTTACAATGAGCAGTTCTTC. It specifies CASSRMREFPYNEQFF. J is TRBJ2-1 and V is TRBV4-3; 7 bases map to TRBD2. The CDR3 runs 16 residues. V was clipped by 4 bases and J by 4 bases; unmatched bases: 10. Looked up from germline, CDR1 is LGHNA and CDR2 is YSLEER.

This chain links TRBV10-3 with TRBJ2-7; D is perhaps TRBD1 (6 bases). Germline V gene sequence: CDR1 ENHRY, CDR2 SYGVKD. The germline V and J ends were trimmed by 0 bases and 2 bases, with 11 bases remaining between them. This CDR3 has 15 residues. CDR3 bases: TGTGCCATCAGTGAGTCCTCAGGGGCCGCCTACGAGCAGTACTTC. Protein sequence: CAISESSGAAYEQYF.

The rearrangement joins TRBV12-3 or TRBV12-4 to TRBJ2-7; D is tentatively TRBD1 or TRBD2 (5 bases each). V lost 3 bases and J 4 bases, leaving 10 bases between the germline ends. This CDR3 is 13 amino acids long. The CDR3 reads CASSFGASYEQYF. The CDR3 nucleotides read TGTGCCAGCAGTTTCGGGGCCTCTTACGAGCAGTACTTC.

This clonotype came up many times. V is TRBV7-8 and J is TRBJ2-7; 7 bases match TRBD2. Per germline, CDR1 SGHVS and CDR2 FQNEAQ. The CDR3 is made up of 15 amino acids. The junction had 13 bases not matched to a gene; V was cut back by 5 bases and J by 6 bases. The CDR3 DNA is TGTGCCAGCAGCCCAGTTGGGGTAGCGGGTACCGAGCAGTACTTC. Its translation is CASSPVGVAGTEQYF.

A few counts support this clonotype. The DNA of the CDR3 is TGTGCCAGTAGTATAGGGGGGCCCTTCTATGGCTACACCTTC. Protein product: CASSIGGPFYGYTF. The chain employs TRBV19 and TRBJ1-2, with D possibly being TRBD1 (6 bases). The germline V gene has CDR1 LNHDA and CDR2 SQIVND (reference sequence). The CDR3 runs to 14 residues. V was cut by 1 base and J by 4 bases, with 10 bases left in between.

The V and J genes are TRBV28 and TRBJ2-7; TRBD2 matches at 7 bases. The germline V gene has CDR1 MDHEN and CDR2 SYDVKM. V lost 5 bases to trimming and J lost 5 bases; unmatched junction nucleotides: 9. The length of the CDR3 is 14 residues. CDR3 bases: TGTGCCAGCAGTACCACGGGGGGTATCAACGAGCAGTACTTC. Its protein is CASSTTGGINEQYF.

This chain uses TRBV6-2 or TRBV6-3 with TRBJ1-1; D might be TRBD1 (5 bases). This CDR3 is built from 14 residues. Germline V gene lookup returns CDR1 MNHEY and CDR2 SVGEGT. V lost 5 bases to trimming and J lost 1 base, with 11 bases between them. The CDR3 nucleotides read TGTGCCAGCAGTACATCCACAGGGAACACTGAAGCTTTCTTT. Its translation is CASSTSTGNTEAFF.

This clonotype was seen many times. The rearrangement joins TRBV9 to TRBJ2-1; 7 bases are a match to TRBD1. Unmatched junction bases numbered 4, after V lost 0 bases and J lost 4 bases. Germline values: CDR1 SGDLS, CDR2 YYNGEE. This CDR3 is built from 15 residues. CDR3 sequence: CASSVGQGRYNEQFF. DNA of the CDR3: TGTGCCAGCAGCGTAGGACAGGGCAGATACAATGAGCAGTTCTTC.